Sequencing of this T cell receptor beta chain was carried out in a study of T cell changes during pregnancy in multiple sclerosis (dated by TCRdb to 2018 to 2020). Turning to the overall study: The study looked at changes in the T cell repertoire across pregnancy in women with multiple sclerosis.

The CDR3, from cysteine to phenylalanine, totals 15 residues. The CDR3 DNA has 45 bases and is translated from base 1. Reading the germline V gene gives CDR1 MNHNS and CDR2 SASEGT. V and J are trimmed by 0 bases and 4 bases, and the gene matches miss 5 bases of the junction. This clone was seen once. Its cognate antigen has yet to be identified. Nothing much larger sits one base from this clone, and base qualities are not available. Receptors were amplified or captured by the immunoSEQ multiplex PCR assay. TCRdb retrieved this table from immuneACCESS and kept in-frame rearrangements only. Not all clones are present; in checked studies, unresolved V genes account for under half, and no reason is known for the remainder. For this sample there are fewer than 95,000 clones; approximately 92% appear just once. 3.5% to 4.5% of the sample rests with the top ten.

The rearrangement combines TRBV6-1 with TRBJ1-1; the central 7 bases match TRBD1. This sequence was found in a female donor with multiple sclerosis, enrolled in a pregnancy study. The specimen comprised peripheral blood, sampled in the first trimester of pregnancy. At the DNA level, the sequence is TGTGCCAGCAGTGAAGCGGGGCAGGGGGGCACTGAAGCTTTCTTT. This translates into CASSEAGQGGTEAFF.